These 11 T cell receptor beta chains were all obtained from the same sample, sequenced in a study of cytomegalovirus exposure and HLA in healthy donors. Researchers ran the PCR with 60 Vbeta and 13 Jbeta primers. Clones were sequenced by immunoSEQ multiplex PCR, and TCRdb holds only the in-frame ones, with some missing. The sample holds 120,000 to 150,000 clones, roughly 70% seen once. Input material: PBMCs. The receptors were sampled from a woman aged 40 to 49 in good health and CMV-seronegative.

The chain employs TRBV28 and TRBJ1-1, with TRBD1 as a possible D gene (5 bases). Germline-derived CDR1 and CDR2 are MDHEN and SYDVKM. This CDR3 region has 12 residues. Trimming shortened V by 5 bases and J by 6 bases, and 10 bases separated the two germline ends. The CDR3 region is CASSRGRAEAFF. The CDR3 nucleotides read TGTGCCAGCAGTAGGGGTCGGGCTGAAGCTTTCTTT.

This sequence joins TRBV5-4 and TRBJ2-5, with D unclear. The DNA end is a closer match to TRBJ2-7, so the J assignment may be wrong. CDR1 is SGHNT, CDR2 YYREEE, per germline (reference sequence). The CDR3 runs to 13 residues. CDR3 sequence (DNA): TGTGCCAGCAGCTTGCTAGGCGCCTACGAGCAGTACTTC. This codes for CASSLLGAYEQYF.

This clone turned up a few times. This chain uses TRBV6-5 with TRBJ1-4; D uncertain. Trimming shortened V by 6 bases and J by 6 bases, and 11 bases separated the two germline ends. This CDR3 has 13 amino acids. Germline CDR1 is MNHEY and CDR2 is SVGAGI. The CDR3 region has the DNA TGTGCCAGCAGGAGGGAGTTGGATGAAAAACTGTTTTTT. Protein product: CASRRELDEKLFF.

This clone has just one count. V gene TRBV9 combines with J gene TRBJ2-1; 9 bases line up with TRBD1. The V gene's germline CDR1 is SGDLS and CDR2 YYNGEE. This CDR3 contains 15 residues. Germline trimming cut 2 bases from V and 10 bases from J; bases unmatched to any gene: 10. The CDR3 region has the DNA TGTGCCAGCAGCGTCTTACAGGGGGCGCCCAGCGAGCAGTTCTTC. It encodes CASSVLQGAPSEQFF.

The V gene is TRBV19, the J gene TRBJ1-2; D may be TRBD1 (5 bases). The CDR3 sequence is 14 residues long. Germline assignment: CDR1 LNHDA and CDR2 SQIVND (reference sequence). V gave up 7 bases and J gave up 6 bases, with 18 bases separating them. CDR3 protein: CASTSWGREDGYTF. CDR3 DNA sequence: TGTGCCAGTACCTCGTGGGGCAGGGAGGATGGCTACACCTTC.

V and J are TRBV11-2 and TRBJ1-4; 8 bases match TRBD1. Unmatched junction bases numbered 6, after V lost 5 bases and J lost 7 bases. Germline V gives CDR1 SGHAT, CDR2 FQNNGV. The CDR3 has 14 residues. The CDR3, as DNA: TGTGCCAGCAGCCGGGGAGGACAGGGTGAAAAACTGTTTTTT. Translation gives CASSRGGQGEKLFF.

The chain combines TRBV2 with TRBJ2-7, with 7 bases that match TRBD2. V shed 3 bases and J 6 bases; nucleotides not matched to a gene: 8. The CDR3 covers 14 residues. Germline assignment: CDR1 SNHLY and CDR2 FYNNEI. CDR3 DNA sequence: TGTGCCAGCAGTGAGGGTAGCGGGTGGACCGAGCAGTACTTC. Its translation: CASSEGSGWTEQYF.

This chain connects TRBV6-1 to TRBJ2-2; 11 bases are shared with TRBD1. The CDR3 loop spans 16 amino acids. The germline V gene encodes CDR1 MNHNS and CDR2 SASEGT. Trimming cost V 4 bases and J 7 bases; bases outside gene matches: 8. CDR3 nucleotides: TGTGCCAGCAGTGGGGGGACAGGGGGAATTGGCGGGGAGCTGTTTTTT. This sequence encodes CASSGGTGGIGGELFF.

The V call is TRBV27, the J call TRBJ1-5; TRBD1 matches at 7 bases. J lost 5 bases, V lost 6 bases, and 7 bases had no gene match. CDR1 and CDR2 (germline): MNHEY, SMNVEV (reference sequence). The CDR3 is made up of 14 amino acids. CDR3: CASRGTDFYQPQHF. CDR3 sequence (DNA): TGTGCCAGCAGAGGGACAGACTTTTATCAGCCCCAGCATTTT.

The V gene is TRBV7-8, the J gene TRBJ1-4, with D possibly matching TRBD1 (6 bases). The CDR3 has 16 amino acids. Trimming shortened V by 5 bases and J by 8 bases, and 21 bases separated the two germline ends. Germline assignment: CDR1 SGHVS and CDR2 FQNEAQ. The CDR3 nucleotides are TGTGCCAGCAGCCCCAGAAACAGGGACGGTGGGGAAAAACTGTTTTTT. Encoded protein: CASSPRNRDGGEKLFF.

The chain combines TRBV28 with TRBJ1-2, with D possibly being TRBD1 (6 bases). The CDR3 is 13 amino acids. Germline assignment: CDR1 MDHEN and CDR2 SYDVKM. Trimming stripped 4 bases from V and 4 bases from J, with 10 bases between. CDR3 in amino acids: CASSWGLTYGYTF. For the CDR3, the DNA is TGTGCCAGCAGTTGGGGGCTTACCTATGGCTACACCTTC.